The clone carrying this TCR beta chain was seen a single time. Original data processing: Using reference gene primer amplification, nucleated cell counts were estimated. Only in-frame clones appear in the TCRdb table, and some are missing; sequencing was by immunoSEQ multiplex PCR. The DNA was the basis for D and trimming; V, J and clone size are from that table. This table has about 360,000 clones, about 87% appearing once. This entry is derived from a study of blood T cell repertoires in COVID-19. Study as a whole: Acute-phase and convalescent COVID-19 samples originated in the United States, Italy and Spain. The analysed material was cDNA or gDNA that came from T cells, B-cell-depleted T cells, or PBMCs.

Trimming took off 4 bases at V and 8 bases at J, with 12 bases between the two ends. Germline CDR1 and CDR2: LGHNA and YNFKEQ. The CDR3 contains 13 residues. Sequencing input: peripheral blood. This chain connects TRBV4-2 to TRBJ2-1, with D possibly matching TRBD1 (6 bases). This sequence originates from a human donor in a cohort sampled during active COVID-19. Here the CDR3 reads CASSREQGYEQFF. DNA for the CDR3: TGTGCCAGCAGCCGCGAACAGGGCTATGAGCAGTTCTTC.